A single sample is the source of the 22 T cell receptor beta chains below, sequenced in a study of PD-1 blockade in classical Hodgkin lymphoma. Time point indicated: cycle 4 day 1 (C4D1), after five to seven weeks of nivolumab. The patients all showed relapse after autologous stem cell transplantation, while their brentuximab vedotin exposure varied. Negative magnetic selection isolated CD4+ T cells from thawed PBMCs. Clones were read by immunoSEQ multiplex PCR, and TCRdb kept only the in-frame ones, dropping some. The sample holds 25,000 to 35,000 clones, about 86% seen once. The specimen was CD4+ T cells from blood, collected before the fourth cycle of nivolumab. The receptors shown here come from a human donor with classical Hodgkin lymphoma.

The chain employs TRBV15 and TRBJ1-2; D ambiguous. Trimming stripped 1 base from V and 3 bases from J, with 3 bases between. The CDR3 runs to 12 residues. Germline values: CDR1 LNHNV, CDR2 YYDKDF (reference sequence). CDR3 region: CATSRGYYGYTF. The DNA of the CDR3 is TGTGCCACCAGCAGAGGGTACTATGGCTACACCTTC.

The chain recombines TRBV18 with TRBJ1-2, with a tentative D call TRBD1 (6 bases). This CDR3 comprises 15 residues. Trimming stripped 2 bases from V and 3 bases from J, with 13 bases between. The germline CDR1 and CDR2 sequences are KGHSH and LQKENI. This CDR3 reads CASSPTGNPDYGYTF. The CDR3 DNA sequence: TGTGCCAGCTCACCAACAGGGAATCCGGACTATGGCTACACCTTC.

V gene TRBV6-5 combines with J gene TRBJ1-5; D is ambiguous. This CDR3 is 13 amino acids long. Looked up from germline, CDR1 is MNHEY and CDR2 is SVGAGI. The V and J ends lost 8 bases and 0 bases respectively, with 8 bases between them. CDR3 residues: CASRKYSNQPQHF. The CDR3 DNA is TGTGCCAGCCGGAAGTATAGCAATCAGCCCCAGCATTTT.

The gene calls are TRBV7-2 and TRBJ1-1; D not resolved. This CDR3 has 9 amino acids. Trimming shortened V by 11 bases and J by 4 bases, and 5 bases separated the two germline ends. Germline values: CDR1 SGHTA, CDR2 FQGNSA. The CDR3 DNA reads as TGTGCCTACGGCACTGAAGCTTTCTTT. Its translation is CAYGTEAFF.

This chain uses TRBV7-9 with TRBJ1-4, with unresolved D. There are 15 residues in the CDR3. The germline V gene has CDR1 SEHNR and CDR2 FQNEAQ (reference sequence). V lost 5 bases and J lost 0, with 10 bases in between. The CDR3 DNA sequence: TGTGCCAGCAGCCTTAGCCTTGCAACTAATGAAAAACTGTTTTTT. Residues: CASSLSLATNEKLFF.

This chain connects TRBV19 to TRBJ1-1; D uncertain. Deletions cut 3 bases from V and 1 base from J, with 9 bases between. The germline CDR1 and CDR2 sequences are LNHDA and SQIVND (reference sequence). The CDR3 is 14 amino acids. CDR3 sequence: CASSIEQPNTEAFF. The CDR3 region has the DNA TGTGCCAGTAGTATTGAACAACCGAACACTGAAGCTTTCTTT.

J is TRBJ1-4 and V is TRBV7-4; D gene unclear. Trimming removed 0 bases at V and 0 bases at J, with 8 bases between. The CDR3 covers 16 residues. Germline V gives CDR1 SGHVT, CDR2 SQSDAQ. CDR3 amino acids: CASSLASEPTNEKLFF. The CDR3, as DNA: TGTGCCAGCAGCTTAGCTTCAGAACCAACTAATGAAAAACTGTTTTTT.

This clone was seen a few times. This sequence joins TRBV28 and TRBJ2-7, with a weak D call TRBD1 (6 bases). This CDR3 region has 14 residues. The germline CDR1 and CDR2 sequences are MDHEN and SYDVKM. V lost 6 bases to trimming and J lost 3 bases, with 15 bases between them. The CDR3 nucleotides are TGTGCCAGCAGGCCGACAGGCACCCTCTACGAGCAGTACTTC. It translates to CASRPTGTLYEQYF.

This clone was counted only a few times. The rearrangement joins TRBV19 to TRBJ2-2; 9 bases align to TRBD2. Germline trimming cut 3 bases from V and 4 bases from J; bases unmatched to any gene: 3. Germline values: CDR1 LNHDA, CDR2 SQIVND (reference sequence). The CDR3 extends over 15 amino acids. The DNA for the CDR3 is TGTGCCAGTAGTATGGTAGCGGGGGCCACCGGGGAGCTGTTTTTT. Amino acid sequence: CASSMVAGATGELFF.

The chain employs TRBV19 and TRBJ1-1; maybe TRBD1 (5 bases). V gave up 4 bases and J gave up 1 base, with 16 bases separating them. CDR3 length: 16 amino acids. Per germline, CDR1 LNHDA and CDR2 SQIVND (reference sequence). CDR3 nucleotides: TGTGCCAGTAGTAACCCTCCCCCTGGGGGGAACACTGAAGCTTTCTTT. Amino acid sequence: CASSNPPPGGNTEAFF.

The chain uses TRBV6-5 and TRBJ2-7; TRBD2 is a possible D gene (5 bases). The V gene lost 5 bases and the J gene lost 3 bases, with 14 bases spanning the gap. CDR3 size: 14 residues. CDR1 is MNHEY and CDR2 is SVGAGI in the germline V gene. DNA for the CDR3: TGTGCCAGCAGTACCCCAGGAGGCGGCTACGAGCAGTACTTC. This encodes CASSTPGGGYEQYF.

This clone was seen a handful of times. The chain couples TRBV21-1 to TRBJ1-2. TRBV21-1 is a pseudogene segment. The CDR3 covers 16 residues. As DNA, the CDR3 is TGTGCCAGCACCCAAGGCGAGGGAATTGATAAGGGCGGCTACACCTTC. Its translation: CASTQGEGIDKGGYTF.

CDR3: CASSLRPAGGGYEQYF. The CDR3 DNA is TGTGCCAGTAGCCTTAGGCCGGCCGGCGGTGGTTACGAGCAGTACTTC. The V call is TRBV19, the J call TRBJ2-5; D gene ambiguous. With the DNA end fitting TRBJ2-7 better, the J assignment may be wrong. This CDR3 is 16 amino acids long. CDR1 is LNHDA and CDR2 is SQIVND in the germline V gene (reference sequence).

The rearrangement joins TRBV7-9 to TRBJ2-1; D ambiguous. Germline V lookup: CDR1 SEHNR, CDR2 FQNEAQ (reference sequence). The CDR3 extends over 12 amino acids. Between the trimmed V and J ends, which lost 2 bases and 7 bases, there was a span of 6 bases. The CDR3 DNA follows: TGTGCCAGCAGCTTATCAACAAATGAGCAGTTCTTC. Protein product: CASSLSTNEQFF.

This chain links TRBV9 with TRBJ1-1; D remains unclear. V lost 0 bases and J lost 0, with 9 bases in between. Per germline, CDR1 SGDLS and CDR2 YYNGEE. CDR3 size: 15 residues. The CDR3 nucleotides read TGTGCCAGCAGCGTAGTTTTGCAGGTGAACACTGAAGCTTTCTTT. It encodes CASSVVLQVNTEAFF. Filled out from reference TRBV9 and TRBJ1-1, the complete variable domain reads DSGVTQTPKHLITATGQRVTLRCSPRSGDLSVYWYQQSLDQGLQFLIQYYNGEERAKGNILERFSAQQFPDLHSELNLSSLELGDSALYFCASSVVLQVNTEAFFGQGTRLTVV.

This clone has just a few counts. The gene calls are TRBV27 and TRBJ1-2; no clear D. The CDR3 consists of 14 residues. Trimming took 6 bases from V and 0 from J, leaving 11 bases between them. Germline CDR1 and CDR2: MNHEY and SMNVEV (reference sequence). The CDR3 protein is CASRPQLANYGYTF. The CDR3 DNA sequence: TGTGCCAGCAGGCCACAGCTCGCTAACTATGGCTACACCTTC.

The chain joins TRBV5-6 to TRBJ1-3; 7 nucleotides match TRBD1. Germline V gene data show CDR1 as SGHDT and CDR2 as YYEEEE. The CDR3 runs 16 residues. V shed 1 base and J 1 base; nucleotides not matched to a gene: 5. The CDR3 loop reads CASSLTLTGSGNTIYF. The DNA for the CDR3 is TGTGCCAGCAGCTTGACCCTGACAGGGTCTGGAAACACCATATATTTT.

The V and J genes are TRBV4-2 and TRBJ1-4; TRBD1 aligns across 9 bases. The CDR3 is 17 amino acids. The germline V gene encodes CDR1 LGHNA and CDR2 YNFKEQ. V gave up 2 bases and J gave up 4 bases; unmatched junction bases: 8. CDR3 DNA sequence: TGTGCCAGCAGCCAACGTCCCGGGACAGGGTTTAATGAAAAACTGTTTTTT. As protein: CASSQRPGTGFNEKLFF.

This rearrangement joins TRBV30 to TRBJ1-2, with TRBD1 matching 11 bases. The CDR3 runs 15 residues. Unmatched junction bases numbered 10, after V lost 2 bases and J lost 8 bases. In germline, CDR1 is GTSNPN, CDR2 SVGIG (reference sequence). The CDR3 region is CAWSIVGQGAGGYTF. In nucleotides, the CDR3 is TGTGCCTGGAGTATTGTTGGACAGGGGGCTGGGGGCTACACCTTC.

This chain connects TRBV4-2 to TRBJ2-3; D unclear. Looked up from germline, CDR1 is LGHNA and CDR2 is YNFKEQ. V lost 3 bases and J 1 base, leaving 5 bases between the germline ends. CDR3 size: 13 residues. The CDR3 sequence: CASSQDRTDTQYF. CDR3 nucleotide sequence: TGTGCCAGCAGCCAGGACCGCACAGATACGCAGTATTTT.

This sequence joins TRBV12-5 and TRBJ1-1, with a tentative D call TRBD1 (5 bases). Trimming took off 1 base at V and 5 bases at J, with 8 bases between the two ends. The CDR3 consists of 13 residues. Germline-derived CDR1 and CDR2 are LGHNT and FRNRAP. CDR3 sequence reads: CASGLERGTEAFF. The CDR3 DNA reads as TGTGCTAGTGGTTTGGAACGGGGGACTGAAGCTTTCTTT.

DNA of the CDR3: TGTGCCAGCAGTTTGAATCGTGTGGGGAATTCACCCCTCCACTTT. Protein sequence: CASSLNRVGNSPLHF. The chain carries TRBV27 and TRBJ1-6; D is unclear. Germline V gene data show CDR1 as MNHEY and CDR2 as SMNVEV (reference sequence). V was cut by 3 bases and J by 7 bases, with 13 bases left in between. This CDR3 spans 15 amino acids.